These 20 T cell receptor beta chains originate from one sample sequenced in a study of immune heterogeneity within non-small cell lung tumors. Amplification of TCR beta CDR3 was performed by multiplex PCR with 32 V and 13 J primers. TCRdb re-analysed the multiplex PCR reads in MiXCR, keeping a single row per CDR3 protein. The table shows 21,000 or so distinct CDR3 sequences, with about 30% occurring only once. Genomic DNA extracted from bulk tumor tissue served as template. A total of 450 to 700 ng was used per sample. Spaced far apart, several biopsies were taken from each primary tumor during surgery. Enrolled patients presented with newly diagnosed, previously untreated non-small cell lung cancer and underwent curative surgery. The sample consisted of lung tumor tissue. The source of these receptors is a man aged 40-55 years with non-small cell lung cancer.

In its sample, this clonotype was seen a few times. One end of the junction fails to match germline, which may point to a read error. CDR3: CATRDGNSGSTIYF. CDR3 in DNA: TGTGCCACACGAGACGGAAACTCTGGAAGCACCATATATTTT. The J gene is TRBJ1-3, the V gene TRBV13; D is unresolved. Looked up from germline, CDR1 is PRHDT and CDR2 is FYEKMQ (reference sequence). CDR3 size: 14 residues.

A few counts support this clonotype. In DNA form, the CDR3 reads TGTGCCAGCACCAAAGGGGGCCTTGGGGCCAACGTCCTGACTTTC. This encodes CASTKGGLGANVLTF. The genes are TRBV6-5 and TRBJ2-6; 7 positions match TRBD1. CDR3 length: 15 residues. Germline loops: CDR1 MNHEY, CDR2 SVGAGI. Trimming at V came to 7 bases and at J to 3 bases, leaving 6 bases not matched to a gene.

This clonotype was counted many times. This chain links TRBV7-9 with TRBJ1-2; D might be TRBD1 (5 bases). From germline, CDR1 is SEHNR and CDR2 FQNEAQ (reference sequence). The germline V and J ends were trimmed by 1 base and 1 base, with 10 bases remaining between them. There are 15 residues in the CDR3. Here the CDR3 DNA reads TGTGCCAGCAGCTTAGGCTCGACAGTTAACTATGGCTACACCTTC. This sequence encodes CASSLGSTVNYGYTF.

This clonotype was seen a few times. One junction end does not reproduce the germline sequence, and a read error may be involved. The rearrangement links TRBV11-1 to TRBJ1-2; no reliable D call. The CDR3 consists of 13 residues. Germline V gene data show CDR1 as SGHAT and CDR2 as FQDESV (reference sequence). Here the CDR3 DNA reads TGTGCCAGCAGCTTACGGAATCCCTATGGGTACACCTTC. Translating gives CASSLRNPYGYTF.

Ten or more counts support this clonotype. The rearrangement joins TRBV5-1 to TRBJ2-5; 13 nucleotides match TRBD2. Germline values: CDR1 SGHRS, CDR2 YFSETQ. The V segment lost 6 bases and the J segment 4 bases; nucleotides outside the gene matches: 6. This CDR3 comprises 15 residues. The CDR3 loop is CASTSTSGRTETQYF. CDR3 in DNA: TGCGCCAGCACCTCGACTAGCGGGAGGACAGAGACCCAGTACTTC.

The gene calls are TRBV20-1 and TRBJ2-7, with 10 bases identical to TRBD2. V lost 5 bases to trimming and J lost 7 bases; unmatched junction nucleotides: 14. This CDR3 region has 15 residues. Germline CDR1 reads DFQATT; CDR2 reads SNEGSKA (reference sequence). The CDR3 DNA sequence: TGCAGTGCTCCCAGACCAGCGGGAGGGCCGGGGGAGCAGTACTTC. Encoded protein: CSAPRPAGGPGEQYF.

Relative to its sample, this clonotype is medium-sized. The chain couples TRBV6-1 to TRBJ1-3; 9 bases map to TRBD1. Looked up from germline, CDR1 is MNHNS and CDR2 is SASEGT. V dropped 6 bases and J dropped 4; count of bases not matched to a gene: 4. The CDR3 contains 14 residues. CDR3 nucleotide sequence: TGTGCCAGCAGCGACAGGGGGAACGGAAACACCATATATTTT. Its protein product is CASSDRGNGNTIYF.

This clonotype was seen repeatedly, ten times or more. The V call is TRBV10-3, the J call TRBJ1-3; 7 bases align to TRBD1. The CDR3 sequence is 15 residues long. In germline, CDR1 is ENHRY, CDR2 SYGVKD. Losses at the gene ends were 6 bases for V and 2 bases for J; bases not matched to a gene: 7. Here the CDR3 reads CAIRGQNSPGNTIYF. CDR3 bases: TGTGCCATCAGGGGACAGAATAGTCCTGGAAACACCATATATTTT.

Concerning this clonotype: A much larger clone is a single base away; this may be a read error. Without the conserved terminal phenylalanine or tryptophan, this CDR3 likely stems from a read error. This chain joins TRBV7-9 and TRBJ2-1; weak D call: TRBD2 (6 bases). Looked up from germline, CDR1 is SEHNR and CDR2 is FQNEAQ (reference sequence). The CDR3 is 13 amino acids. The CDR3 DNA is TGTGCCAGCAGCTGGGACTCCGACAATGAGCAGTTCTTA. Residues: CASSWDSDNEQFL.

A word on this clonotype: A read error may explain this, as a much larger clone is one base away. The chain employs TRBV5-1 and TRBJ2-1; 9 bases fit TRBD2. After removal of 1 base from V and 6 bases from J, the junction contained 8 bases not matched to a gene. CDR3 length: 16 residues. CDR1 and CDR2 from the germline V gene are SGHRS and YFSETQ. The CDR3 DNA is TGCGCCAGCAGCTTGACTTGGACTAGCGTCGGCAATGAGCAGTTCTTC. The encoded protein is CASSLTWTSVGNEQFF.

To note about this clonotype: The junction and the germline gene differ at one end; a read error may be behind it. The CDR3 DNA sequence: TGTGCCAGCAGTGAGCAGGGCGCCCTCGGTAATTCGCCCCTCCACTTT. This sequence encodes CASSEQGALGNSPLHF. J is TRBJ1-6 and V is TRBV2; tentative D call: TRBD1 (5 bases). The CDR3 covers 16 residues. Germline V gives CDR1 SNHLY, CDR2 FYNNEI.

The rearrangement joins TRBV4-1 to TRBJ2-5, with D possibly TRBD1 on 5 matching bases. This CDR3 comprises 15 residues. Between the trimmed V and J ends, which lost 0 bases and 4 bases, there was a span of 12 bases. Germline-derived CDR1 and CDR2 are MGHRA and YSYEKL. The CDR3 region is CASSQDGVRGETQYF. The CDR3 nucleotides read TGCGCCAGCAGCCAAGATGGGGTTAGGGGAGAGACCCAGTACTTC.

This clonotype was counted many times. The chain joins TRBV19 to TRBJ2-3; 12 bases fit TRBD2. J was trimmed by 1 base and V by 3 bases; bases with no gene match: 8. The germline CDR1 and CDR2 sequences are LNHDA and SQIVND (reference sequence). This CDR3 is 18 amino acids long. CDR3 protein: CASSMGLAGGGGTDTQYF. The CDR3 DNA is TGTGCCAGTAGTATGGGCCTAGCGGGAGGGGGAGGCACAGATACGCAGTATTTT.

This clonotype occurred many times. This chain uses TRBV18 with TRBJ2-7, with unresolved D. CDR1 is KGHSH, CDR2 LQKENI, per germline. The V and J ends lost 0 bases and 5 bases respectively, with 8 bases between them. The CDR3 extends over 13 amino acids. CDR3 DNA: TGTGCCAGCTCACCACCGGAAGGGAACGAGCAGTACTTC. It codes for CASSPPEGNEQYF.

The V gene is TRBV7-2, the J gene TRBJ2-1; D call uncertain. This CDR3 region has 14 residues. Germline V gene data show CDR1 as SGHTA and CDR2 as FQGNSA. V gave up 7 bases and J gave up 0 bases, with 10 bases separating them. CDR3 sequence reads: CASIPASSYNEQFF. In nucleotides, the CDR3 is TGTGCCAGCATACCGGCTAGCTCCTACAATGAGCAGTTCTTC.

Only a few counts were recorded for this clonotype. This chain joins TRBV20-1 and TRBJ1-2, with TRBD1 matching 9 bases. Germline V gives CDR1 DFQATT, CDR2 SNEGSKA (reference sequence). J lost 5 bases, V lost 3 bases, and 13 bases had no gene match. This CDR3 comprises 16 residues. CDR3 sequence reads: CSARGAGTGSFYGYTF. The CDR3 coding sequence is TGCAGTGCTAGGGGCGCCGGGACAGGGAGCTTTTATGGCTACACCTTC.

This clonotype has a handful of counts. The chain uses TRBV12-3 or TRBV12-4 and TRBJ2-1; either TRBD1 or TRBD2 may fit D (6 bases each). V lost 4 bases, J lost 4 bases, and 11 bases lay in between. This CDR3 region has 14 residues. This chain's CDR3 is CASSSGARYNEQFF. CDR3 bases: TGTGCCAGCAGTTCGGGGGCTCGGTACAATGAGCAGTTCTTC.

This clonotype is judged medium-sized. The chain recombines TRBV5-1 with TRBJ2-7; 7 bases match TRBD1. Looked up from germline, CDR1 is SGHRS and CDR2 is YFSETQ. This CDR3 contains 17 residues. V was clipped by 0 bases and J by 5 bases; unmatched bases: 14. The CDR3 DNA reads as TGCGCCAGCAGCTTGGCCAATCGTGGACAGGCCACTGACGAGCAGTACTTC. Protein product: CASSLANRGQATDEQYF.

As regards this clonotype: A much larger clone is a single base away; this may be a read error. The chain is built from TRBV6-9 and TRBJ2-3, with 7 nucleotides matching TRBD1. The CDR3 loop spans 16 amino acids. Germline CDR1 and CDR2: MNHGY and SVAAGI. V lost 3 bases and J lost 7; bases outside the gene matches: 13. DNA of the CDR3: TGTGCCAGCAGTTACGGCTGGACAGGAGGCACTTATACGCAGTATTTT. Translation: CASSYGWTGGTYTQYF.

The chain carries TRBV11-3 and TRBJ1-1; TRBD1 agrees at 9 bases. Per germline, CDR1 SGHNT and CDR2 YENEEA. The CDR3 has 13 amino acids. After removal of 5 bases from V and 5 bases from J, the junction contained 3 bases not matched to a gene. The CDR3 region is CASSRGTGTEAFF. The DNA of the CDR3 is TGTGCCAGCAGCCGCGGGACAGGGACTGAAGCTTTCTTT.